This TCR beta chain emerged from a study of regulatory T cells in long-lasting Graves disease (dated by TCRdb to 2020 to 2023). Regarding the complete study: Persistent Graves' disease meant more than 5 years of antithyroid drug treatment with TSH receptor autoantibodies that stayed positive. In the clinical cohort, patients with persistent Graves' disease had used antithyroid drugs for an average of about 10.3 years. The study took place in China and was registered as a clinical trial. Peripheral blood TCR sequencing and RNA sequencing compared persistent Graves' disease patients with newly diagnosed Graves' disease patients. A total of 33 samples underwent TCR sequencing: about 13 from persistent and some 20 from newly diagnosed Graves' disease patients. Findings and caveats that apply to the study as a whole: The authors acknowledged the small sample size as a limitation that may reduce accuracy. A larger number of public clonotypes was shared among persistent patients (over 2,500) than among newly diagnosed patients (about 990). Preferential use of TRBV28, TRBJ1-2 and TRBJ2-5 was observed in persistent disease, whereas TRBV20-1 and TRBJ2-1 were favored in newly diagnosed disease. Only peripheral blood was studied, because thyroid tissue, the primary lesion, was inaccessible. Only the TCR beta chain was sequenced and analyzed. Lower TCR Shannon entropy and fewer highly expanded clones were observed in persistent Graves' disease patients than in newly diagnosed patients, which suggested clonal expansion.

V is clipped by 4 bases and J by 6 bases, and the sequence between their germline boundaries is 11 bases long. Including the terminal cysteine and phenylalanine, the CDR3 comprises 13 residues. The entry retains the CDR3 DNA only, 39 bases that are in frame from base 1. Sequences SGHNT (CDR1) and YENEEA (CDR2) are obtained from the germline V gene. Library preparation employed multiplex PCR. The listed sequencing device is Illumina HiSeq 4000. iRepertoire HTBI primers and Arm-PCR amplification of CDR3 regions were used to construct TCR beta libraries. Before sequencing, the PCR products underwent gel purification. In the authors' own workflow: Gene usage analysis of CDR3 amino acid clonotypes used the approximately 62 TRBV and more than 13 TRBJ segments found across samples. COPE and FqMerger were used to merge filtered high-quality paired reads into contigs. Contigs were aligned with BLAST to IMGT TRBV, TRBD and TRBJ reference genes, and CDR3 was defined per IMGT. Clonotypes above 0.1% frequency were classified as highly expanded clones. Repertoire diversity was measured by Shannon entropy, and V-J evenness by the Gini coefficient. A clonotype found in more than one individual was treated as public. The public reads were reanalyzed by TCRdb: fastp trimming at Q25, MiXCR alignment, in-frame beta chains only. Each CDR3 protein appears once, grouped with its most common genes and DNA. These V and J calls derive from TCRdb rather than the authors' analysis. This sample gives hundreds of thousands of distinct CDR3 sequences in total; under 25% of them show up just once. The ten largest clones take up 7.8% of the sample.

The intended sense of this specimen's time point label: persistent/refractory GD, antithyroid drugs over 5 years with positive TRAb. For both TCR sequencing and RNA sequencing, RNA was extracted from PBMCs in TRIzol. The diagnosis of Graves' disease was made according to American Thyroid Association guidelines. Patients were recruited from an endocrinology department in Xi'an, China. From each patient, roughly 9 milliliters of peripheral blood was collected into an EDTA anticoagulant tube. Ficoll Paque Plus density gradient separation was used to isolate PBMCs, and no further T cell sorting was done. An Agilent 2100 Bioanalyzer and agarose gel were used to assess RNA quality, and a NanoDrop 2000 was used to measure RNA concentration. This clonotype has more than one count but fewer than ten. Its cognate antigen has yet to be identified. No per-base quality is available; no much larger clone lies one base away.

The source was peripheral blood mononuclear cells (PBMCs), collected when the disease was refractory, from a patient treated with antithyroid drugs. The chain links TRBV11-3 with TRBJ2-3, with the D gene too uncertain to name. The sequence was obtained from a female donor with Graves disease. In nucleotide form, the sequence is TGTGCCAGCAGCTCCCGGAGCGAGGATACGCAGTATTTT. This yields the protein CASSSRSEDTQYF.